This TCR beta chain was captured by sequencing in a study of cytomegalovirus exposure and HLA in healthy donors. For the study at large: Counted in an early data release were tens of millions of unique TCRs from HLA-typed donors. General study points: Rarity marked most TCR sequences, yet some public TCRs occurred in many donors. TCR beta V- and J-gene trimming, according to a later analysis, was linked to a missense DCLRE1C variant.

Healthy donors of bone marrow made up the group. Concerning this clone itself: Antigen unknown.

Vbeta (60) and Jbeta (13) primers were used in the PCR. The repertoire was sequenced with immunoSEQ multiplex PCR; TCRdb's copy has only in-frame clones and lacks some. The repertoire holds 100,000 to 150,000 clones, with 80% as singletons. What was sequenced was PBMCs. This receptor was obtained from a man younger than 45 in good health and CMV-seronegative.

Written as DNA, the CDR3 is TGTGCTAGTGGTTCATCAACGGCGGGTGAGCAGTTCTTC. It translates to CASGSSTAGEQFF. The V and J genes are TRBV12-5 and TRBJ2-1; weak D call: TRBD2 (5 bases). The V end lost 4 bases, the J end lost 9 bases, and 13 bases lay between the germline ends. CDR3 length: 13 residues. Germline V gene data show CDR1 as LGHNT and CDR2 as FRNRAP.